The TCR beta chain under discussion was sequenced for a study of beta chain features in type 1 diabetes (dated by TCRdb to 2016 to 2018). About the investigation overall: No differences in mean age, gender distribution, total cell number or subset yield were found between patients and healthy donors. Naive and central memory subsets were obtained from all 30 or so donors, but regulatory and stem cell-like memory subsets were isolated from only 8 patients and roughly 8 healthy donors. A total of roughly 100 million sorted cells were examined across all samples, and RNA yield correlated strongly with the number of cells per subset. The study compared the TCRB repertoires of sorted circulating CD4+ T cell subsets in recently diagnosed type 1 diabetes patients with those in matched healthy donors. Results and caveats for the whole study, not just this receptor: PCR may preferentially amplify shorter templates, but because patient and control samples were amplified and corrected together, any resulting skew would affect both groups equally. Only small numbers of individuals were included in the HLA sub-analyses, which left unresolved whether HLA type had any influence on TCRB rearrangement. Type 1 diabetes patients showed a moderate but significant shortening of TCRB CDR3 length in all four CD4+ subsets. Naive, central memory and regulatory TCRB repertoires appeared to be more alike among patients than among healthy donors. Fewer insertions and more nucleotide deletions at VDJ recombination sites were observed in patients with type 1 diabetes, implying thymic rearrangement abnormalities. Because cDNA was sequenced instead of genomic DNA, highly expressing activated cells could be over-represented, though the groups showed no difference in activation or CD3 levels.

CDR1 and CDR2 are read off the germline V gene (reference sequence) as SEHNR and FQNEAQ. The CDR3 runs 14 amino acids, cysteine and phenylalanine included. The CDR3 DNA has 42 bases and is translated from base 1. Trimming takes 5 bases off V and 7 bases off J; junction bases not matched to a gene: 3. As concerns this clone: Its antigen remains undetermined. No much larger clone is present one base from it, and per-base qualities are unavailable.

The entire isolated RNA was reverse transcribed using the High Capacity cDNA Reverse Transcription Kit, and thus expressed TCRB transcripts were sequenced. Deep immunoSEQ sequencing was applied to naive, central memory and regulatory T cell samples, giving an average of about 3.7 million total reads per sample. After sorted cells were lysed in RLT buffer, RNA was extracted with DNase-treated RNeasy Micro or Mini kits, with the choice depending on cell number. Each cell subset was processed on its own to prevent cross-contamination, while patient and healthy donor samples were processed together. The immunoSEQ multiplex PCR was used to amplify TCRB sequences from cDNA, yielding 87-bp fragments that span the CDR3 region. Amplicons were sequenced on the Illumina HiSeq platform. The original pipeline was this. Synthetic template baselines were used to correct PCR bias computationally, reads within Hamming distance 2 were collapsed, and singletons that could not be merged were discarded. Reads were aligned against IMGT to assign V, D and J genes, CDR3 length and insertions or deletions at six rearrangement sites. Within each subset, clonotype counts were normalized to the number of sorted cells before true diversity and Gini coefficients were calculated with the tcR R package. The overlap coefficient, calculated on TCRB nucleotide sequences, was used to quantify repertoire sharing. TCRdb obtained this table from immuneACCESS and retained in-frame rearrangements with V and J assigned. These tables miss some clones; where compared with another copy, unresolved V genes account for less than half of the shortfall, and the remainder is unexplained. V, J and clone size reflect that table, while D and trimming were determined from the DNA. Counted in this sample were roughly 40,000 clones; approximately 60% of them appeared once. Jointly, the top ten make up 2% to 2.5% of the sample.

From each donor, a single peripheral blood sample of 100 to 150 mL on average was drawn into heparinised tubes. A BD FACSAria II was used to sort naive, central memory, regulatory and stem cell-like memory CD4+ T cells with a panel that included CD45RO, CCR7, CD25, CD127, CD95 and CD27. All sorted populations exceeded 98% purity. Right away, PBMCs were isolated by Lymphoprep density gradient centrifugation and were stained directly, with no culture step. To minimize batch effects, samples were stained and sorted in pairs, one healthy donor with one patient per experiment. The TCR originated in a woman aged 30 to 39 in good health. The specimen sequenced was Tregs from blood. The label giving this sample's cell subset or site can be read as: regulatory CD4+ T cells. This sequence uses TRBV7-9 and TRBJ1-6, and 9 bases in between align with TRBD1. CDR3 sequence: CASSRGQGNSPLHF. In nucleotides, the sequence is TGTGCCAGCAGCCGGGGACAGGGCAATTCACCCCTCCACTTT.